The T cell receptor (beta chain) described here comes from a study of cytomegalovirus exposure and HLA in healthy donors. Whole-study findings and limits: Using a false discovery rate of 0.05, a later analysis showed that approximately 18,000 TCR beta sequences were associated with HLA alleles.

The CDR3 contains 15 residues. V shed 4 bases and J shed 7 bases, with 20 bases lying between them. From germline, CDR1 is MDHEN and CDR2 SYDVKM. Turning to this clone: No antigen is known for it.

The study ran its PCR with 60 Vbeta and 13 Jbeta primers. Libraries were prepared by immunoSEQ multiplex PCR; TCRdb keeps only in-frame clonotypes and omits some of them. Of about 140,000 clones in the sample, around three quarters were seen once. The sequenced sample was PBMCs. This chain joins TRBV28 and TRBJ2-7; D perhaps matches TRBD1 (6 bases). This clonotype was sampled from a young man in good health. The CDR3 sequence is CASSSSGTPLSEQYF. The CDR3, as DNA: TGTGCCAGCAGTTCATCCGGGACACCTCTCTCTGAGCAGTACTTC.